This is a list of T cell receptor beta chains from one sample in a study of neurological immune-mediated disorders. In TCRdb, the 5' RACE reads were re-called with MiXCR into one record per CDR3 protein. The sample holds over 55,000 distinct CDR3 sequences, about 10% seen once. The specimen sequenced was PBMCs. The receptor set was obtained from a male donor with HTLV-1-associated myelopathy (HAM/TSP). The CDR3 runs from the conserved cysteine through the conserved F or W. D genes are given only for firm matches. Rows give clone size only sometimes, using once, few, many, or a class for an expanded clone.

J gene	clone size	D gene	V gene	CDR3 DNA	CDR3 protein
TRBJ1-1	many	NA	TRBV20-1	TGCAGTGCCCGATTTTTCGAGGACACTGAAGCTTTCTTT	CSARFFEDTEAFF
TRBJ1-2	many	NA	TRBV20-1	TGCAGTGCCGCACGGCCGCATTATGGCTACACCTTC	CSAARPHYGYTF
TRBJ1-1	many	NA	TRBV20-1	TGCAGTGCTAGAGATAGTCGGGGGGTTGCTGAAGCTTTCTTT	CSARDSRGVAEAFF
TRBJ1-6	many	NA	TRBV7-2	TGTGCCAGCAGCATAAACGGGGGGCGTAATAATTCACCCCTCCACTTT	CASSINGGRNNSPLHF
TRBJ1-3	many	TRBD1	TRBV7-2	TGTGCCAGCAGCTTTAGAACAGGGGGAATAGGAAACACCATATATTTT	CASSFRTGGIGNTIYF
TRBJ1-6	many	NA	TRBV6-5	TGTGCCAGCAGTTACCTTCCCAGGGTGGACTCACCCCTCCACTTT	CASSYLPRVDSPLHF
TRBJ2-7	many	NA	TRBV4-3	TGCGCCAGCAGCCAAGATCCCCACGGCGAGCAGTACTTC	CASSQDPHGEQYF
TRBJ2-2	many	NA	TRBV21-1	TGTGCCAGCACCCGGACAGGGTCGAACACCGGGGAGCTGTTTTTT	CASTRTGSNTGELFF
TRBJ2-2	NA	TRBD1	TRBV12-3/TRBV12-4	TGTGCCAGCAGTATAGGACAGGGCACCGGGGAGCTGTTTTTT	CASSIGQGTGELFF
TRBJ1-4	many	NA	TRBV7-2	TGTGCCAGCAGCTTAACGGGTAGTAATGAAAAACTGTTTTTT	CASSLTGSNEKLFF
TRBJ1-2	many	NA	TRBV4-3	TGCGCCAGCAGCCAAGCCTCTCCGCTGGGCTATGGCTACACCTTC	CASSQASPLGYGYTF
TRBJ1-5	many	NA	TRBV29-1	TGCAGCGCCCCGACAGAGGGCAATCAGCCCCAGCATTTT	CSAPTEGNQPQHF
TRBJ2-5	many	NA	TRBV15	TGTGCCACCAGCAGATCCCCGGGTTGGAAAGAGACCCAGTACTTC	CATSRSPGWKETQYF
TRBJ2-2	many	TRBD1	TRBV11-3	TGTGCCAGCAGCTTACGCCGACAGGGTACGACCGGGGAGCTGTTTTTT	CASSLRRQGTTGELFF
TRBJ2-7	many	NA	TRBV11-1	TGTGCCAGCAGCTCACTGAGGATGCGCGTGGAGTACTTC	CASSSLRMRVEYF
TRBJ2-3	NA	TRBD1	TRBV7-3	TGTGCCAGCAGCTCCACCTCGACAGGGCTAGATACGCAGTATTTT	CASSSTSTGLDTQYF
TRBJ2-2	many	NA	TRBV5-1	TGCGCCAGCAGCTTGTTGTGGGGGCACACCGGGGAGCTGTTTTTT	CASSLLWGHTGELFF
TRBJ2-7	many	TRBD2	TRBV4-3	TGCGCCAGCAGCCAAGAGTTACTAGCGGGGACTAACTACATCGAGCAGTACTTC	CASSQELLAGTNYIEQYF
TRBJ2-7	many	NA	TRBV30	TGTGCCTGGAGTGGGTTGGAAGGTGGCTACGAGCAGTACTTC	CAWSGLEGGYEQYF
TRBJ2-7	many	TRBD1	TRBV3-1	TGTGCCAGCAGCCCGGGACAGGGTCCCTACGAGCAGTACTTC	CASSPGQGPYEQYF
TRBJ1-1	many	TRBD1	TRBV7-2	TGTGCCAGCAGATGGGACAGCTCGAACACTGAAGCTTTCTTT	CASRWDSSNTEAFF
TRBJ2-1	many	NA	TRBV5-1	TGCGCCAGCGCCCAATGGGGCTTTGAGCAGTTCTTC	CASAQWGFEQFF
TRBJ1-4	many	NA	TRBV6-5	TGTGCCAGCAGGGCCCCTCTAATGGGGAAGGTTGTTGAAAAACTGTTTTTT	CASRAPLMGKVVEKLFF
TRBJ2-1	many	TRBD1	TRBV11-2	TGTGCCAGCAGCTACCCGTTGGGACAGGGGCTAAGGGGTGAGCAGTTCTTC	CASSYPLGQGLRGEQFF
TRBJ1-1	many	NA	TRBV20-1	TGCAGTGCTGACCCCGGGACAAGAGTTGGCACTGAAGCTTTCTTT	CSADPGTRVGTEAFF
TRBJ2-1	many	TRBD2	TRBV29-1	TGCAGCGTCGGGACTAGCGGGGGGGCCATGATCAATGAGCAGTTCTTC	CSVGTSGGAMINEQFF
TRBJ1-1	many	NA	TRBV14	TGTGCCAGCAGCCCTCAGGCGTTGAACACTGAAGCTTTCTTT	CASSPQALNTEAFF
TRBJ2-1	many	NA	TRBV20-1	TGCAGTGCCAGAGTGTATGGGACGCCGAGCTCCTACAATGAGCAGTTCTTC	CSARVYGTPSSYNEQFF
TRBJ2-1	NA	NA	TRBV20-1	TGCAGTGCGTCCCCCCCGAGAGATGAGCAGTTCTTC	CSASPPRDEQFF
TRBJ1-6	many	NA	TRBV4-3	TGCGCCAGCAGCCAGAAGACTTCGTCACCCCTCCACTTT	CASSQKTSSPLHF
TRBJ1-6	many	NA	TRBV6-5	TGTGCCAGCAGTTACTCGATTTCCAGGGTGTTAGGGTCACCCCTCCACTTT	CASSYSISRVLGSPLHF
TRBJ2-7	many	NA	TRBV10-3	TGTGCCATCAGTGAGGAAATCTACGAGCAGTACTTC	CAISEEIYEQYF
TRBJ1-4	many	NA	TRBV29-1	TGCAGCGTTGGAGGGGGTGTAGGTGATGAAAAACTGTTTTTT	CSVGGGVGDEKLFF
TRBJ2-7	many	NA	TRBV28	TGTGCCAGCATCTGCCTCGGACTGAGAGAAGTTTCCTACGAGCAGTACTTC	CASICLGLREVSYEQYF
TRBJ2-2	many	NA	TRBV5-1	TGCGCCAGCAGCTTGGAGACTAAGAACACCGGGGAGCTGTTTTTT	CASSLETKNTGELFF
TRBJ2-7	many	NA	TRBV6-5	TGTGCCAGCAGTTACTTCTCACCCCTGTCCCATAATGAGCAGTACTTC	CASSYFSPLSHNEQYF
TRBJ2-3	many	NA	TRBV20-1	TGCAGTGCGACCGCTAGCGCAGATACGCAGTATTTT	CSATASADTQYF
TRBJ1-2	many	NA	TRBV24-1	TGTGCCACCAGTGATTCTGGGCAGGGAAACTATGGCTACACCTTC	CATSDSGQGNYGYTF
TRBJ2-7	many	NA	TRBV10-3	TGTGCCATCAGTGACACCTACGAGCAGTACTTC	CAISDTYEQYF
TRBJ1-2	many	TRBD1	TRBV4-3	TGCGCCAGCTCACCCGACAGGGGGGTGAATGGCTACACCTTC	CASSPDRGVNGYTF
TRBJ2-5	few	NA	TRBV18	TGTGCCAGCTCACCAATGGCAGAGACCCAGTACTTC	CASSPMAETQYF
TRBJ2-7	medium-sized	NA	TRBV28	TGTGCCAGCACCCCCCGGGGCCGGAGCTCCTACGAGCAGTACTTC	CASTPRGRSSYEQYF
TRBJ2-5	many	NA	TRBV7-9	TGTGCCAGCAGCTTAAAAGGGGAGACCCAGTACTTC	CASSLKGETQYF
TRBJ1-1	many	TRBD1	TRBV20-1	TGCAGTGCTAGACACAGGGGGGACACTGAAGCTTTCTTT	CSARHRGDTEAFF
TRBJ2-7	many	NA	TRBV5-1	TGCGCCAGCAGCTATTCCGGATTCTCCTACGAGCAGTACTTC	CASSYSGFSYEQYF
TRBJ1-2	few	TRBD1	TRBV7-8	TGTGCCAGCAGCCCGCGTTTACCGGACAGGGCCTACTATGGCTACACCTTC	CASSPRLPDRAYYGYTF
TRBJ2-3	many	NA	TRBV24-1	TGTGCCACCAGGAGCCGCCTAAGCACAGATACGCAGTATTTT	CATRSRLSTDTQYF
TRBJ2-3	NA	TRBD1	TRBV5-1	TGCGCCAGCAGCTTGGGAGGGGGCCTGGATACGCAGTATTTT	CASSLGGGLDTQYF
TRBJ2-5	many	NA	TRBV5-1	TGCGCCAGCAGCTTGGCGGCAGGACAAGAGACCCAGTACTTC	CASSLAAGQETQYF